The next 26 T cell receptor beta chains were all read from a single sample in a study of cytomegalovirus exposure and HLA in healthy donors. Researchers ran the PCR with 60 Vbeta and 13 Jbeta primers. Using immunoSEQ multiplex PCR, the repertoire was profiled, and TCRdb retains in-frame clones only, with some absent. This sample has about 110,000 clones, with roughly 70% found just once. Material for sequencing was PBMCs. The receptors here all came from a male donor in good health and CMV-seropositive.

A single count supports this clone. The chain couples TRBV7-8 to TRBJ1-1; D is possibly TRBD1 (6 bases). Trimming left V 0 bases short and J 5 bases short, with 10 bases between. The CDR3 extends over 14 amino acids. The germline V gene encodes CDR1 SGHVS and CDR2 FQNEAQ. CDR3 sequence: CASSLAGGLTEAFF. The CDR3 DNA sequence: TGTGCCAGCAGCTTAGCAGGGGGTCTTACTGAAGCTTTCTTT. Drawing the rest from reference TRBV7-8 and TRBJ1-1, the complete variable domain is GAGVSQSPRYKVAKRGQDVALRCDPISGHVSLFWYQQALGQGPEFLTYFQNEAQLDKSGLPSDRFFAERPEGSVSTLKIQRTQQEDSAVYLCASSLAGGLTEAFFGQGTRLTVV.

The chain is built from TRBV27 and TRBJ2-5; 7 nucleotides align to TRBD2. The CDR3 covers 16 residues. V was pared by 2 bases and J by 5 bases, with 11 bases of the junction left unmatched. The V gene's germline CDR1 is MNHEY and CDR2 SMNVEV (reference sequence). The DNA for the CDR3 is TGTGCCAGCAGTTTAAGGCGCCCAGCGGGATTGGAGACCCAGTACTTC. This translates into CASSLRRPAGLETQYF.

The chain recombines TRBV12-2 with TRBJ1-1; TRBD1 is taken as the D call from the table, unchecked against the DNA. TRBV12-2 is an annotated pseudogene. The CDR3 covers 15 residues. CDR3 in DNA: TGTGCAAGTCGCTTAGGTTCCCAGGGGAACACTGAAGCTTTCTTT. Encoded protein: CASRLGSQGNTEAFF.

The chain joins TRBV9 to TRBJ2-3; D call uncertain. The V end was cut by 3 bases, the J end by 4 bases, with 18 bases between. Germline CDR1 SGDLS, CDR2 YYNGEE. The CDR3 totals 16 residues. The CDR3, as DNA: TGTGCCAGCAGCGCTCTGCTAGGTCGGGTGGCAGATACGCAGTATTTT. Translation gives CASSALLGRVADTQYF.

CDR3 bases: TGTGCCAGCAGCCAAGTTGGGGCGGGACTAGCGGGAGGGAAGATCGAGACCCAGTACTTC. Amino acids: CASSQVGAGLAGGKIETQYF. V and J are TRBV4-2 and TRBJ2-5; TRBD2 matches 16 bases. The CDR3 is 20 amino acids. The V gene's germline CDR1 is LGHNA and CDR2 YNFKEQ. With V trimmed by 1 base and J by 5 bases, 13 bases remained unmatched.

The chain links TRBV5-6 to TRBJ2-5; 12 bases match TRBD2. Matching the DNA end better, TRBJ2-7 makes the J call doubtful. The CDR3 spans 17 residues. Germline V lookup: CDR1 SGHDT, CDR2 YYEEEE. This CDR3 reads CASSLFLGLAGRYEQYF. In DNA form, the CDR3 reads TGTGCCAGCAGCTTGTTCCTCGGACTAGCGGGAAGATACGAGCAGTACTTC.

The rearrangement joins TRBV19 to TRBJ1-1; perhaps TRBD1 as D (5 bases). The CDR3 loop spans 13 amino acids. V was trimmed by 5 bases and J by 6 bases, leaving 13 bases between them. Germline V gives CDR1 LNHDA, CDR2 SQIVND (reference sequence). Here the CDR3 reads CASSGSGLAEAFF. The CDR3 region has the DNA TGTGCCAGTAGTGGCTCAGGGCTTGCTGAAGCTTTCTTT.

This sequence joins TRBV28 and TRBJ1-2; 9 bases fit TRBD1. CDR3 length: 15 amino acids. V gave up 3 bases and J gave up 3 bases; unmatched junction bases: 5. In germline, CDR1 is MDHEN, CDR2 SYDVKM. The CDR3 DNA follows: TGTGCCAGCAGTTTTTGGGACAGGGACTACTATGGCTACACCTTC. As protein: CASSFWDRDYYGYTF.

V gene TRBV4-2 combines with J gene TRBJ1-2; no clear D. The CDR3 consists of 15 residues. Germline values: CDR1 LGHNA, CDR2 YNFKEQ. The germline V and J ends were trimmed by 4 bases and 4 bases, with 16 bases remaining between them. Here the CDR3 DNA reads TGTGCCAGCAGCCGCTTTTTTGTCCCCGGCTATGGCTACACCTTC. This gives the protein CASSRFFVPGYGYTF.

This chain joins TRBV4-3 and TRBJ2-2; no clear D. From germline, CDR1 is LGHNA and CDR2 YSLEER. The CDR3 is 16 amino acids. Trimming cost V 1 base and J 0 bases, with 9 bases left between them. In DNA, the CDR3 is TGCGCCAGCAGCCAAGGTAGAATCGCGAACACCGGGGAGCTGTTTTTT. Protein product: CASSQGRIANTGELFF.

The gene calls are TRBV7-6 and TRBJ1-1; D not certain. Germline CDR1 SGHVS, CDR2 FNYEAQ. The CDR3 runs 14 residues. Trimming cost V 3 bases and J 1 base, with 9 bases left between them. The DNA for the CDR3 is TGTGCCAGCAGCTTTGCGGAAACGAACACTGAAGCTTTCTTT. Its protein is CASSFAETNTEAFF.

This clone was seen a few times. CDR3 sequence reads: CASSRTGLSNQPQHF. Here the CDR3 DNA reads TGTGCCAGTAGTCGAACAGGGTTAAGCAATCAGCCCCAGCATTTT. The chain couples TRBV19 to TRBJ1-5; a weak D match, TRBD1 (6 bases). The CDR3 has 15 residues. Looked up from germline, CDR1 is LNHDA and CDR2 is SQIVND (reference sequence). Trimming took 5 bases from V and 1 from J, leaving 12 bases between them.

CDR3 DNA: TGTGCCAGCAGTCCCTACGGACAGGGGGGTAGTCAGCCCCAGCATTTT. Translated: CASSPYGQGGSQPQHF. The chain has TRBV28 and TRBJ1-5, with TRBD1 matching over 10 bases. Germline CDR1 is MDHEN and CDR2 is SYDVKM. This CDR3 has 16 amino acids. The junction had 10 bases not matched to a gene; V was cut back by 5 bases and J by 6 bases.

CDR3 DNA: TGTGCCATCACCCCGACAGGGGGGAATACGCAGTATTTT. This codes for CAITPTGGNTQYF. The rearrangement uses TRBV10-3 and TRBJ2-3; TRBD1 matches 9 bases. The ends lost 7 bases at V and 7 bases at J; junction bases unmatched: 6. The germline V gene has CDR1 ENHRY and CDR2 SYGVKD. The CDR3 contains 13 residues.

V usage is TRBV7-2 and J usage is TRBJ2-3; D is uncertain. With 3 bases removed from V and 11 bases from J, the gap between germline ends came to 9 bases. CDR3 size: 11 residues. Per the germline V gene, CDR1 is SGHTA and CDR2 is FQGNSA. CDR3 sequence (DNA): TGTGCCAGCAGCTTGGAGTATGGGCAGTATTTT. As protein: CASSLEYGQYF.

The chain recombines TRBV28 with TRBJ2-7; D not resolved. This CDR3 is 14 amino acids long. Germline lookup yields CDR1 MDHEN and CDR2 SYDVKM. V lost 6 bases, J lost 0 bases, and 12 bases lay in between. Here the CDR3 reads CASSDTVSSYEQYF. The CDR3 DNA sequence: TGTGCCAGCAGCGATACAGTGAGCTCCTACGAGCAGTACTTC.

V and J are TRBV18 and TRBJ1-4; a weak D match, TRBD1 (5 bases). Germline CDR1 and CDR2: KGHSH and LQKENI. V dropped 3 bases and J dropped 5 bases, with 13 bases sitting between them. The CDR3 has 15 residues. The DNA of the CDR3 is TGTGCCAGCTCACCTTATAACAGGATAAATGAAAAACTGTTTTTT. This sequence encodes CASSPYNRINEKLFF.

This clone was observed a single time. The chain recombines TRBV4-3 with TRBJ2-7, with no clear D. The CDR3 runs 13 residues. V shed 0 bases and J shed 4 bases, with 7 bases lying between them. Germline CDR1 reads LGHNA; CDR2 reads YSLEER. CDR3 amino acids: CASSQERSYEQYF. CDR3 in DNA: TGCGCCAGCAGCCAAGAAAGGAGTTACGAGCAGTACTTC.

The chain carries TRBV19 and TRBJ1-6; unclear D gene. V gave up 10 bases and J gave up 9 bases, with 16 bases separating them. This CDR3 is 13 amino acids long. Germline V lookup: CDR1 LNHDA, CDR2 SQIVND (reference sequence). As DNA, the CDR3 is TGTGCCATTACGGGAGGAGGGATTTCACCCCTCCACTTT. Residues: CAITGGGISPLHF.

V and J are TRBV6-6 and TRBJ2-7; TRBD1 agrees at 8 bases. This CDR3 region has 16 residues. Germline loops: CDR1 MNHNY, CDR2 SVGAGI (reference sequence). The junction had 11 bases not matched to a gene; V was cut back by 7 bases and J by 0 bases. CDR3 DNA sequence: TGTGCCAGCACTGACGGACAGGGCACAAGCTCCTACGAGCAGTACTTC. This sequence encodes CASTDGQGTSSYEQYF.

The chain links TRBV6-8 to TRBJ2-3; maybe TRBD2 (6 bases). The CDR3 is made up of 14 amino acids. Between the trimmed V and J ends, which lost 4 bases and 3 bases, there was a span of 11 bases. CDR1 and CDR2 (germline): MNHGY, SAAAGT. CDR3 nucleotides: TGTGCCAGCAGTTCACTAGCTCTTACAGATACGCAGTATTTT. Its translation is CASSSLALTDTQYF.

The chain joins TRBV19 to TRBJ2-7; maybe TRBD2 (6 bases). The germline V gene has CDR1 LNHDA and CDR2 SQIVND (reference sequence). The V end was cut by 3 bases, the J end by 1 base, with 16 bases between. The length of the CDR3 is 16 residues. CDR3 sequence reads: CASSIGSGTLSYEQYF. The CDR3 DNA reads TGTGCCAGTAGTATCGGGAGTGGGACCTTATCCTACGAGCAGTACTTC.

The chain employs TRBV6-1 and TRBJ1-2, with a tentative D call TRBD1 (6 bases). The CDR3 spans 15 residues. V lost 3 bases and J lost 3, with 14 bases in between. From germline, CDR1 is MNHNS and CDR2 SASEGT. The CDR3 spells CASSERGRDDYGYTF. The CDR3, as DNA: TGTGCCAGCAGTGAGCGGGGGCGGGACGACTATGGCTACACCTTC.

The chain recombines TRBV13 with TRBJ2-3, with 10 bases that match TRBD1. The CDR3 runs to 15 residues. Germline V CDR1 and CDR2: PRHDT, FYEKMQ (reference sequence). The junction had 6 bases not matched to a gene; V was cut back by 5 bases and J by 4 bases. The DNA for the CDR3 is TGTGCCAGCAGCCCGGGACAGGGGAGGGCAGATACGCAGTATTTT. Its translation: CASSPGQGRADTQYF.

The J gene is TRBJ1-2, the V gene TRBV14; 7 bases map to TRBD1. The CDR3 runs to 17 residues. Germline lookup yields CDR1 SGHDN and CDR2 FVKESK. V lost 0 bases to trimming and J lost 5 bases; unmatched junction nucleotides: 12. CDR3 residues: CASSQDLLGQVAYGYTF. Here the CDR3 DNA reads TGTGCCAGCAGCCAAGACCTCCTAGGACAGGTCGCTTATGGCTACACCTTC.

This clone was counted a few times. The chain carries TRBV27 and TRBJ2-1, with 11 bases fitting TRBD2. CDR3 length: 15 amino acids. V gave up 7 bases and J gave up 12 bases; unmatched junction bases: 14. The germline gives CDR1 MNHEY, CDR2 SMNVEV (reference sequence). The CDR3 nucleotides are TGTGCCAGCACCTCCCTGGTGAGGCTAGCGGGAGGGCAGTTCTTC. It yields the protein CASTSLVRLAGGQFF.